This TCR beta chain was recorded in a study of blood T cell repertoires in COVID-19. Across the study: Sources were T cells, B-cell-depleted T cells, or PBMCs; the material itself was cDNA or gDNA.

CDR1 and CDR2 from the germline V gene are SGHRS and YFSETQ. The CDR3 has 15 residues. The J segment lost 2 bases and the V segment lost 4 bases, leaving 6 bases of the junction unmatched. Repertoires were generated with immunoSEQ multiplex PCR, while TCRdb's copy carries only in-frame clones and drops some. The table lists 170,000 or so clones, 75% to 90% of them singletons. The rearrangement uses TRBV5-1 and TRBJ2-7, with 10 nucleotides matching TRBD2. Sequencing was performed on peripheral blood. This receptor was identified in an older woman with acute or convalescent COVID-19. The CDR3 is CASSILAGDTYEQYF. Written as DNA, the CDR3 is TGCGCCAGCAGCATCCTAGCGGGGGACACCTACGAGCAGTACTTC.